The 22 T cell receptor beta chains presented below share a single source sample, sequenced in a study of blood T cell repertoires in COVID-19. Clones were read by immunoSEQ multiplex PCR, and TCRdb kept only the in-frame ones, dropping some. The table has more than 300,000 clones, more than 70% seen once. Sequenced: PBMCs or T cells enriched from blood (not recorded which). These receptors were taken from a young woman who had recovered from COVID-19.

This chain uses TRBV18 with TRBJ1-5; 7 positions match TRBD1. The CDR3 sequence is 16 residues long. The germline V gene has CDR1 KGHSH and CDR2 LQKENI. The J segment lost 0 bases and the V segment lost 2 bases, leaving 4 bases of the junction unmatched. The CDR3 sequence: CASSPGTEYSNQPQHF. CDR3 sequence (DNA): TGTGCCAGCTCACCAGGGACAGAATATAGCAATCAGCCCCAGCATTTT.

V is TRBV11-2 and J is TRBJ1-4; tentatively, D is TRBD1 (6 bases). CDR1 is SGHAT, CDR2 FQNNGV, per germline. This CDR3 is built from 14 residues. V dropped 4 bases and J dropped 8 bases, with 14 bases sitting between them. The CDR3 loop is CASSSRGMGEKLFF. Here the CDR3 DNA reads TGTGCCAGCAGCTCCAGGGGTATGGGAGAAAAACTGTTTTTT.

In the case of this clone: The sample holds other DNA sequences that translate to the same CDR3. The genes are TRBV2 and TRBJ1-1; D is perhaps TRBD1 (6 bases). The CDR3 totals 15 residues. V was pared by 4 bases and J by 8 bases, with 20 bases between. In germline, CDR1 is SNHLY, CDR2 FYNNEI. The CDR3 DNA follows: TGTGCCAGCAGTGGCCACAGGGCGAAGGGCACCGAAGCTTTCTTT. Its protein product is CASSGHRAKGTEAFF.

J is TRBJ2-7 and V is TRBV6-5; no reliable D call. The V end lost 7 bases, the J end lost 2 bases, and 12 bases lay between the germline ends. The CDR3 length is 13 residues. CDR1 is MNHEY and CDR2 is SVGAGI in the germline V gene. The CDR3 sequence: CASTAGSPYEQYF. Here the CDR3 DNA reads TGTGCCAGCACCGCAGGTTCTCCCTACGAGCAGTACTTC.

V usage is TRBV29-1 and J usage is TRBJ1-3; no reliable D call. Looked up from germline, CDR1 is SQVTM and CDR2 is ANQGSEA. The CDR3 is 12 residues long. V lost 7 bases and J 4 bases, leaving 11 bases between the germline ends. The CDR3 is CSAGPQGNTIYF. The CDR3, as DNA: TGCAGCGCTGGGCCCCAGGGAAACACCATATATTTT.

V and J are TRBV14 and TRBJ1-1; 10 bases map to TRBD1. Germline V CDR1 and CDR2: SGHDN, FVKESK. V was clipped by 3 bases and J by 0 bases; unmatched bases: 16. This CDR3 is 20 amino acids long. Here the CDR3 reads CASSHPKDSGQGNMNTEAFF. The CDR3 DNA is TGTGCCAGCAGCCACCCAAAGGATTCGGGACAGGGGAACATGAACACTGAAGCTTTCTTT.

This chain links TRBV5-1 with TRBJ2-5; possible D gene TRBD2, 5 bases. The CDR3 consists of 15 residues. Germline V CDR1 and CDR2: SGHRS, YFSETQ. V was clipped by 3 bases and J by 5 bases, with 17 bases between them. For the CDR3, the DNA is TGCGCCAGCAGCTCCTACGACGGAGGTGGGGAGACCCAGTACTTC. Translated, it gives CASSSYDGGGETQYF.

The CDR3 region is CASSPRGGNTEAFF. CDR3 in DNA: TGTGCCAGCAGCCCGAGGGGGGGAAACACTGAAGCTTTCTTT. The chain has TRBV3-1 (or the pseudogene TRBV3-2) and TRBJ1-1, with a possible D match to TRBD1 (6 bases). This CDR3 comprises 14 residues. V was trimmed by 4 bases and J by 2 bases, leaving 11 bases between them. The germline V gene has CDR1 LGHDT and CDR2 YNNKEL (reference sequence).

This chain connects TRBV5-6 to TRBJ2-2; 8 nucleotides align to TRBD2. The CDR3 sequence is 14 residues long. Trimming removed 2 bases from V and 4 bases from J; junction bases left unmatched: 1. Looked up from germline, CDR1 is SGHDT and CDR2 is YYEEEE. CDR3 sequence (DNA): TGTGCCAGCAGCTTTCGGGGGGGCACCGGGGAGCTGTTTTTT. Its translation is CASSFRGGTGELFF. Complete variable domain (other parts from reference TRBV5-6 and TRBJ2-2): DAGVTQSPTHLIKTRGQQVTLRCSPKSGHDTVSWYQQALGQGPQFIFQYYEEEERQRGNFPDRFSGHQFPNYSSELNVNALLLGDSALYLCASSFRGGTGELFFGEGSRLTVL.

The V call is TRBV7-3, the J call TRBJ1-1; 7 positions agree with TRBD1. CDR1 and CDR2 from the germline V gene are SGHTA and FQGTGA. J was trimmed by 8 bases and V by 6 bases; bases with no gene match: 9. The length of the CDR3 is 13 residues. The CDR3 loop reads CASSYGQAGEAFF. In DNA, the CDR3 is TGTGCCAGCAGTTATGGACAGGCGGGAGAAGCTTTCTTT.

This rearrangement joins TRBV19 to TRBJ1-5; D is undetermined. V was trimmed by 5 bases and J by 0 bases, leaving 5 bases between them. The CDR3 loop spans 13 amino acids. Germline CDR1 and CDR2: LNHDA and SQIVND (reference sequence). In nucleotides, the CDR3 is TGTGCCAGTAGTCAGTATAGCAATCAGCCCCAGCATTTT. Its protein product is CASSQYSNQPQHF.

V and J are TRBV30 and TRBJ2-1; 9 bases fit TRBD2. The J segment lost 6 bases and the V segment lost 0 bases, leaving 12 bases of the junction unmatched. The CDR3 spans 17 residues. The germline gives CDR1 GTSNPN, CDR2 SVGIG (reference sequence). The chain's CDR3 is CAWSVWASGGQGNEQFF. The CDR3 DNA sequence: TGTGCCTGGAGTGTATGGGCCAGCGGGGGGCAGGGCAATGAGCAGTTCTTC. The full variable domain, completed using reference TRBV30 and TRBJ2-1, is SQTIHQWPATLVQPVGSPLSLECTVEGTSNPNLYWYRQAAGRGLQLLFYSVGIGQISSEVPQNLSASRPQDRQFILSSKKLLLSDSGFYLCAWSVWASGGQGNEQFFGPGTRLTVL.

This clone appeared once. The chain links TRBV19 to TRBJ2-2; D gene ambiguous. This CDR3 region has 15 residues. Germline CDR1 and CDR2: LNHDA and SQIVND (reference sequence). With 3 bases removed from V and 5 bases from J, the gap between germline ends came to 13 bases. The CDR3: CASSIVKVRTGELFF. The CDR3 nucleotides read TGTGCCAGTAGTATCGTGAAGGTCAGGACCGGGGAGCTGTTTTTT.

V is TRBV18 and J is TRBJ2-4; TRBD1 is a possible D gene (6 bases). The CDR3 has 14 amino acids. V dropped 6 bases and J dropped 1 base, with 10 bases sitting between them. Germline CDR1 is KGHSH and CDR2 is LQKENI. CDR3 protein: CASSAGAAKNIQYF. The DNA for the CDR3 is TGTGCCAGCTCGGCAGGGGCGGCCAAAAACATTCAGTACTTC.

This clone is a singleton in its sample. In nucleotides, the CDR3 is TGTGCCAGTAGTATTCACGCCGCAGCGAACACCGGGGAGCTGTTTTTT. Its protein is CASSIHAAANTGELFF. This sequence joins TRBV19 and TRBJ2-2, with D hard to call. The CDR3 loop spans 16 amino acids. Germline loops: CDR1 LNHDA, CDR2 SQIVND (reference sequence). The V and J ends lost 3 bases and 0 bases respectively, with 11 bases between them.

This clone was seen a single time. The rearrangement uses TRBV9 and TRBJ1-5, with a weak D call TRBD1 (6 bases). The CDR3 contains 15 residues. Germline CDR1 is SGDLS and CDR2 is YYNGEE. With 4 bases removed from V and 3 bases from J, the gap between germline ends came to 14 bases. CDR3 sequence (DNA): TGTGCCAGCAGCCCGGACGGACAGTACAATCAGCCCCAGCATTTT. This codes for CASSPDGQYNQPQHF.

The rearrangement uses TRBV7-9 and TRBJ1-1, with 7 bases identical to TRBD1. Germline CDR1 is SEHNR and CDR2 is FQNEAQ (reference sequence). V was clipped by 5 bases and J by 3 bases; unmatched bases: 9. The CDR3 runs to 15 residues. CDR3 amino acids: CASSPHDRAYTEAFF. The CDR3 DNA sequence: TGTGCCAGCAGCCCCCACGACAGGGCCTACACTGAAGCTTTCTTT.

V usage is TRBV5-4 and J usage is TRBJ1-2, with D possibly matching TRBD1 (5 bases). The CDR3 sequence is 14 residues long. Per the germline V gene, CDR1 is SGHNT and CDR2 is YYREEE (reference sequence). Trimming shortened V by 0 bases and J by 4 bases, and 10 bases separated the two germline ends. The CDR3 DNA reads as TGTGCCAGCAGCTTGGACGGGGGTACCTATGGCTACACCTTC. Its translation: CASSLDGGTYGYTF. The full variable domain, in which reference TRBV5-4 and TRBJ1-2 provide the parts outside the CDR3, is ETGVTQSPTHLIKTRGQQVTLRCSSQSGHNTVSWYQQALGQGPQFIFQYYREEENGRGNFPPRFSGLQFPNYSSELNVNALELDDSALYLCASSLDGGTYGYTFGSGTRLTVV.

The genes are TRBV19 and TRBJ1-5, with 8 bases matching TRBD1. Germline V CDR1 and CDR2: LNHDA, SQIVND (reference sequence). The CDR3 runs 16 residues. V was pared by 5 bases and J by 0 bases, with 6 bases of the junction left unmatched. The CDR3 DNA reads TGTGCCAGTAGTTTCCGGACAGGGACTAGCAATCAGCCCCAGCATTTT. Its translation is CASSFRTGTSNQPQHF.

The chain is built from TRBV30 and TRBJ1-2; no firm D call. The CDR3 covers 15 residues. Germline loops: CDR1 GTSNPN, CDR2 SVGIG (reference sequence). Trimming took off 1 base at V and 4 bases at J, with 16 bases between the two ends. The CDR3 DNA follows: TGTGCCTGGAGTGCCTGGGCCGTGGGTTCCTATGGCTACACCTTC. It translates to CAWSAWAVGSYGYTF.

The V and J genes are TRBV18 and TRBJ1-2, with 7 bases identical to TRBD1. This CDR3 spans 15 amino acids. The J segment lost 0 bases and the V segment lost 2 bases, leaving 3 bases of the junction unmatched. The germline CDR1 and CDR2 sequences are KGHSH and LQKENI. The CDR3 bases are TGTGCCAGCTCACCAGACAGGGTTACTAACTATGGCTACACCTTC. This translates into CASSPDRVTNYGYTF.

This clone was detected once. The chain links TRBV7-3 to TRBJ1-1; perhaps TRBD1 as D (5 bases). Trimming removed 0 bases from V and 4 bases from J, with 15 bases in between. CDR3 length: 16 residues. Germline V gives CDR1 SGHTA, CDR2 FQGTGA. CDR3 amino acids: CASSLTGQGGTTEAFF. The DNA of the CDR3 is TGTGCCAGCAGCTTAACGGGTCAGGGAGGGACCACTGAAGCTTTCTTT. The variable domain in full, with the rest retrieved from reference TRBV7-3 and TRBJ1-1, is GAGVSQTPSNKVTEKGKYVELRCDPISGHTALYWYRQSLGQGPEFLIYFQGTGAADDSGLPNDRFFAVRPEGSVSTLKIQRTERGDSAVYLCASSLTGQGGTTEAFFGQGTRLTVV.